This T cell receptor beta chain was profiled in a study of blood T cell repertoires in COVID-19. Study in general: Samples representing acute and convalescent COVID-19 were sourced from the United States, Italy and Spain. T cells, B-cell-depleted T cells, or PBMCs provided the cDNA or gDNA that served as material.

The CDR3 consists of 17 residues. Germline V gene lookup returns CDR1 SGHDT and CDR2 YYEEEE. V was shortened by 3 bases and J by 1 base, with 18 bases between the two germline ends. In the authors' workflow: Estimated nucleated cell counts came from reference gene primer amplification. The assay was immunoSEQ multiplex PCR, and TCRdb's table has in-frame clones only and misses some. The D gene and trimming were derived from the DNA, and the V and J assignments and clone size from that table. The sample includes more than 150,000 clones, 85% to 95% seen only once; the top ten take approximately 0.5%. The receptor was derived from a man aged 50 to 59 with acute or convalescent COVID-19. The rearrangement uses TRBV5-6 and TRBJ2-3; maybe TRBD2 (5 bases). The sample comprised peripheral blood. The CDR3 sequence: CASSCRLSGPCTDTQYF. DNA of the CDR3: TGTGCCAGCAGCTGCAGACTGAGCGGACCCTGCACAGATACGCAGTATTTT. Together with reference TRBV5-6 and TRBJ2-3, the CDR3 gives the full variable domain: DAGVTQSPTHLIKTRGQQVTLRCSPKSGHDTVSWYQQALGQGPQFIFQYYEEEERQRGNFPDRFSGHQFPNYSSELNVNALLLGDSALYLCASSCRLSGPCTDTQYFGPGTRLTVL.